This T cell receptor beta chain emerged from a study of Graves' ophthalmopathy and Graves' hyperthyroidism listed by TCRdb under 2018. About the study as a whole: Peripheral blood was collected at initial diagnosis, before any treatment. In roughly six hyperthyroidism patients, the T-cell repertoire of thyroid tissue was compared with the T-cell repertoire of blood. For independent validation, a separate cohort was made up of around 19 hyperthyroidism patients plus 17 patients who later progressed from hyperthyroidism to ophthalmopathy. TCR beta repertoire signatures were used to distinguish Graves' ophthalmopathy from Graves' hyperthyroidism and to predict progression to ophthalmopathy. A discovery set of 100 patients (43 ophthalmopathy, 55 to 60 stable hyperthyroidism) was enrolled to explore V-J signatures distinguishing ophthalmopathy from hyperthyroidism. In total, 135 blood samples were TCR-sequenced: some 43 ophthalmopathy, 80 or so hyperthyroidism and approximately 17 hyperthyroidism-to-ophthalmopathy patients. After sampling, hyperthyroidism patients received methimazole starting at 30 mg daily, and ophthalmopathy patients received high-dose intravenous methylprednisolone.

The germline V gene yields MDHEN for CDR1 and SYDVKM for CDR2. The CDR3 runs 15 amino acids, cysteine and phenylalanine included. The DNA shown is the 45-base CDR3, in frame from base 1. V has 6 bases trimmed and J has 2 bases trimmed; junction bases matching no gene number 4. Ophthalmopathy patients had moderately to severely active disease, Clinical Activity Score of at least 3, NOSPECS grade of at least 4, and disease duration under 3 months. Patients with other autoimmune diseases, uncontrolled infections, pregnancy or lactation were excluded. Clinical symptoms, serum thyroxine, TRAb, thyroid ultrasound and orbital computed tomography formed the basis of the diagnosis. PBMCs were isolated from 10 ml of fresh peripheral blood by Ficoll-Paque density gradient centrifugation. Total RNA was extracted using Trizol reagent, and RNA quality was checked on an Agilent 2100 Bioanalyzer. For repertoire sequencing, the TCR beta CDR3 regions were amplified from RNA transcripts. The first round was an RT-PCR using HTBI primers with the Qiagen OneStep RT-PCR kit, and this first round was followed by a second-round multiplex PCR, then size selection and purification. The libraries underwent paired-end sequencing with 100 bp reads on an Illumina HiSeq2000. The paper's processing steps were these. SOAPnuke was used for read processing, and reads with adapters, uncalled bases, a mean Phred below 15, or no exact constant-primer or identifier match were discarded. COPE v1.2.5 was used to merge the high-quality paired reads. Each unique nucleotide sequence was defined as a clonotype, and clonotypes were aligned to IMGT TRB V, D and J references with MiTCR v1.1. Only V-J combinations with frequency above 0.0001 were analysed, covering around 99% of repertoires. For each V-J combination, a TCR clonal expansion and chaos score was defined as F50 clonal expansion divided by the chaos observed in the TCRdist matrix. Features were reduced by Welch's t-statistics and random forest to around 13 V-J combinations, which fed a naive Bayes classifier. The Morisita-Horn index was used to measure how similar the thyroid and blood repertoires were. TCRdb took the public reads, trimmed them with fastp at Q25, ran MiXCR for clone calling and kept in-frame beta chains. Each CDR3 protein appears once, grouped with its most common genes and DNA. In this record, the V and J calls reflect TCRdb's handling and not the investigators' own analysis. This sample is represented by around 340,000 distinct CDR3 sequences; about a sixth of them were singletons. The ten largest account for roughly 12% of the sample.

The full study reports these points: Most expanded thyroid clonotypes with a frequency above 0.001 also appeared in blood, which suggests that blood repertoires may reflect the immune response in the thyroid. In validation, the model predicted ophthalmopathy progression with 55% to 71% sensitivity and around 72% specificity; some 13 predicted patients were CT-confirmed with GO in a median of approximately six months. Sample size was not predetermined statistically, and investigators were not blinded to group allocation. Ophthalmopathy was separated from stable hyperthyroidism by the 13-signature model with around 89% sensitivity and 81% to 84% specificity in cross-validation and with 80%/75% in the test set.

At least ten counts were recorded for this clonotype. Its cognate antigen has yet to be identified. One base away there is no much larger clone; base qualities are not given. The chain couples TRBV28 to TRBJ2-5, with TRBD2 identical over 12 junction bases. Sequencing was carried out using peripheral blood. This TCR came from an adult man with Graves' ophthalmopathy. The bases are TGTGCCAGCAGAACTAGCGGGGGGTGGCAAGAGACCCAGTACTTC. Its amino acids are CASRTSGGWQETQYF.